One sample yielded the 24 T cell receptor beta chains listed below, sequenced in a study of T cell repertoires in cytomegalovirus infection (dated by TCRdb to 2018 to 2020). Sequencer: Illumina HiSeq 1500. TCRdb ran its own pipeline on the public reads, namely fastp trimming at Q25 and MiXCR clone calling, and kept in-frame beta chains. For every CDR3 protein sequence, its rows merge into one entry that carries the most common genes and DNA. The sample table holds about half a million distinct CDR3 sequences, of which 30% to 35% were seen once. The ten most abundant clones make up roughly 15% of the sample. This specimen's treatment or condition label, interpreted: in vitro stimulation with specific CMV peptide epitopes to enrich CMV-specific T cells. These receptors have no identified antigens. The material sequenced was cultured PBMCs, taken from culture after CMV antigen stimulation. Receptors originate from a human donor in good health (CMV status not recorded). Some clones in this sample may be carry-over from other donors' samples.

Here the CDR3 reads CASRGTIERDRGRSYTF. The CDR3 bases are TGTGCCAGCAGGGGGACGATTGAACGGGACAGGGGACGGAGCTACACCTTC. The chain combines TRBV6-1 with TRBJ1-2; TRBD1 aligns across 10 bases. Germline V gives CDR1 MNHNS, CDR2 SASEGT. V lost 6 bases, J lost 9 bases, and 19 bases stayed unmatched. The length of the CDR3 is 17 residues.

This clonotype was seen more than once but under ten times. This sequence joins TRBV7-6 and TRBJ2-2; the D gene is possibly TRBD1 (6 bases). This CDR3 has 14 residues. Looked up from germline, CDR1 is SGHVS and CDR2 is FNYEAQ. Trimming stripped 4 bases from V and 6 bases from J, with 12 bases between. Here the CDR3 DNA reads TGTGCCAGCAGCTCCTTGACAGGCGCCGGGGAGCTGTTTTTT. This translates into CASSSLTGAGELFF. Full variable domain (rest looked up from reference TRBV7-6 and TRBJ2-2): GAGVSQSPRYKVTKRGQDVALRCDPISGHVSLYWYRQALGQGPEFLTYFNYEAQQDKSGLPNDRFSAERPEGSISTLTIQRTEQRDSAMYRCASSSLTGAGELFFGEGSRLTVL.

The chain is built from TRBV6-2 or TRBV6-3 and TRBJ2-5; TRBD2 might be the D (5 bases). The CDR3 covers 15 residues. The V end was cut by 4 bases, the J end by 3 bases, with 15 bases between. The germline gives CDR1 MNHEY, CDR2 SVGEGT. The CDR3 here is CASSSDPLGEETQYF. DNA for the CDR3: TGTGCCAGCAGTTCGGACCCACTAGGCGAAGAGACCCAGTACTTC.

This clonotype has a single count. This chain uses TRBV28 with TRBJ2-2; perhaps TRBD2 as D (6 bases). The V gene's germline CDR1 is MDHEN and CDR2 SYDVKM. V lost 3 bases to trimming and J lost 4 bases, with 21 bases between them. The CDR3 extends over 18 amino acids. CDR3 protein: CASSFPFFDAGITGELFF. For the CDR3, the DNA is TGTGCCAGCAGTTTTCCCTTTTTCGACGCGGGAATCACCGGGGAGCTGTTTTTT.

The chain couples TRBV2 to TRBJ1-5, with a weak D call TRBD1 (5 bases). The germline V gene encodes CDR1 SNHLY and CDR2 FYNNEI. Trimming removed 9 bases from V and 6 bases from J, with 18 bases in between. This CDR3 has 14 amino acids. CDR3 protein: CARGYEGPGQPQHF. In nucleotides, the CDR3 is TGTGCCAGAGGATACGAGGGGCCGGGTCAGCCCCAGCATTTT.

This clonotype was found a few times. V gene TRBV7-8 combines with J gene TRBJ2-2; no clear D. The germline CDR1 and CDR2 sequences are SGHVS and FQNEAQ. The CDR3 is 15 amino acids. Trimming stripped 5 bases from V and 4 bases from J, with 14 bases between. Here the CDR3 DNA reads TGTGCCAGCAGCGTGTCGTGGGGATTCACCGGGGAGCTGTTTTTT. Protein: CASSVSWGFTGELFF.

The chain combines TRBV18 with TRBJ1-1; 9 nucleotides agree with TRBD1. Germline CDR1 KGHSH, CDR2 LQKENI. J gave up 3 bases and V 0 bases, and 8 bases lay outside the gene matches. CDR3 length equals 17 residues. CDR3 sequence (DNA): TGTGCCAGCTCACCACCGGGACAGGGAGGTTCGGACACTGAAGCTTTCTTT. Its translation: CASSPPGQGGSDTEAFF.

The V and J genes are TRBV20-1 and TRBJ2-4; TRBD1 aligns across 8 bases. From germline, CDR1 is DFQATT and CDR2 SNEGSKA (reference sequence). CDR3 size: 16 residues. V shed 2 bases, J shed 4 bases, and the junction held 10 bases outside the gene matches. Here the CDR3 reads CSARHGQGQGKNIQYF. In DNA, the CDR3 is TGCAGTGCTAGACACGGCCAAGGACAGGGTAAAAACATTCAGTACTTC.

This clonotype showed up just a few times. The rearrangement links TRBV4-2 to TRBJ1-4; D remains unclear. The CDR3 is made up of 13 amino acids. V gave up 5 bases and J gave up 4 bases, with 8 bases separating them. The V gene's germline CDR1 is LGHNA and CDR2 YNFKEQ. CDR3: CASSSPDNEKLFF. The CDR3 DNA reads as TGTGCCAGCAGCTCGCCAGATAATGAAAAACTGTTTTTT.

This chain connects TRBV19 to TRBJ2-5, with 7 positions matching TRBD2. Germline V gives CDR1 LNHDA, CDR2 SQIVND (reference sequence). With V trimmed by 3 bases and J by 9 bases, 4 bases remained unmatched. This CDR3 contains 12 residues. In DNA, the CDR3 is TGTGCCAGTAGTATCGTGGCGGGGGCCCAGTACTTC. Translating gives CASSIVAGAQYF.

This clonotype came up many times. The V call is TRBV7-2, the J call TRBJ2-3; D is undetermined. CDR1 and CDR2 from the germline V gene are SGHTA and FQGNSA. The V and J ends lost 4 bases and 1 base respectively, with 9 bases between them. The CDR3 has 14 residues. CDR3 sequence reads: CASSWGSGTDTQYF. Written as DNA, the CDR3 is TGTGCCAGCAGCTGGGGTTCGGGCACAGATACGCAGTATTTT.

This chain links TRBV29-1 with TRBJ2-7; 7 bases align to TRBD1. The CDR3 runs to 15 residues. J gave up 5 bases and V 1 base, and 11 bases lay outside the gene matches. Germline V gene lookup returns CDR1 SQVTM and CDR2 ANQGSEA. The CDR3 DNA follows: TGCAGCGTTGAAGTCGCACAGGGGAAGTTTGACGAGCAGTACTTC. It encodes CSVEVAQGKFDEQYF.

This clonotype was observed a handful of times. This chain joins TRBV6-5 and TRBJ1-4, with D perhaps matching TRBD1 (5 bases). The CDR3 has 16 residues. Trimming cost V 0 bases and J 1 base, with 9 bases left between them. The germline gives CDR1 MNHEY, CDR2 SVGAGI. The CDR3 loop reads CASSYSLGGTNEKLFF. CDR3 in DNA: TGTGCCAGCAGTTACTCACTCGGGGGAACTAATGAAAAACTGTTTTTT.

The CDR3 DNA reads TGCAGCGCTTTGGGGTTCACAGATACGCAGTATTTT. Its protein product is CSALGFTDTQYF. This chain joins TRBV29-1 and TRBJ2-3, with no clear D. The CDR3 is 12 residues long. The germline V and J ends were trimmed by 7 bases and 2 bases, with 10 bases remaining between them. The germline V gene encodes CDR1 SQVTM and CDR2 ANQGSEA.

This clonotype was observed at least ten times. The chain combines TRBV7-2 with TRBJ2-1, with D tentatively TRBD2 (6 bases). The CDR3 is 13 residues long. Germline CDR1 SGHTA, CDR2 FQGNSA. Trimming removed 8 bases at V and 1 base at J, with 9 bases between. As DNA, the CDR3 is TGTGCCAGCGGGCGGGATTCCTACAATGAGCAGTTCTTC. Its translation: CASGRDSYNEQFF.

V is TRBV6-2 or TRBV6-3 and J is TRBJ2-3; D perhaps matches TRBD1 (5 bases). The CDR3 sequence is 15 residues long. CDR1 is MNHEY, CDR2 SVGEGT, per germline. V lost 3 bases to trimming and J lost 5 bases, with 15 bases between them. This CDR3 is CASSYADSYGDTQYF. As DNA, the CDR3 is TGTGCCAGCAGTTATGCCGACAGTTACGGAGATACGCAGTATTTT.

This chain connects TRBV4-3 to TRBJ2-2; TRBD2 agrees at 10 bases. With V trimmed by 0 bases and J by 11 bases, 9 bases remained unmatched. This CDR3 is built from 16 residues. Germline loops: CDR1 LGHNA, CDR2 YSLEER. CDR3 nucleotides: TGCGCCAGCAGCCAAGACCCGGTAGCGGGAGGAACCGAGCTGTTTTTT. This encodes CASSQDPVAGGTELFF.

This clonotype was detected only once. The chain combines TRBV4-1 with TRBJ2-3; D possibly uses TRBD1 or TRBD2 (5 bases each). Germline V gives CDR1 MGHRA, CDR2 YSYEKL. The CDR3 covers 15 residues. Trimming took off 0 bases at V and 6 bases at J, with 13 bases between the two ends. CDR3 nucleotides: TGCGCCAGCAGCCAAGATTACGGGGCTAGGGATACGCAGTATTTT. This sequence encodes CASSQDYGARDTQYF.

The chain recombines TRBV12-3 or TRBV12-4 with TRBJ2-7; D gene unclear. V dropped 3 bases and J dropped 3 bases, with 6 bases sitting between them. The CDR3 length is 12 residues. For the CDR3, the DNA is TGTGCCAGCAGTTTCAGTTACTACGAGCAGTACTTC. Protein sequence: CASSFSYYEQYF.

This clonotype was seen ten or more times. The chain is built from TRBV7-6 and TRBJ2-3; no clear D gene. The V gene's germline CDR1 is SGHVS and CDR2 FNYEAQ. The CDR3 is 16 amino acids. Between the trimmed V and J ends, which lost 6 bases and 0 bases, there was a span of 16 bases. CDR3 sequence reads: CASRQRAYPSTDTQYF. In nucleotides, the CDR3 is TGTGCCAGCAGGCAACGAGCCTACCCCAGCACAGATACGCAGTATTTT.

This clonotype has only a few counts. This sequence joins TRBV7-2 and TRBJ2-6; 10 positions match TRBD2. Germline lookup yields CDR1 SGHTA and CDR2 FQGNSA. V lost 5 bases to trimming and J lost 0 bases; unmatched junction nucleotides: 13. This CDR3 region has 20 residues. The CDR3 DNA reads as TGTGCCAGCAGCCCGACTAGCGGGTGGGGGCGTGGCTCTGGGGCCAACGTCCTGACTTTC. Amino acid sequence: CASSPTSGWGRGSGANVLTF.

This clonotype was recorded at least ten times. This rearrangement joins TRBV7-2 to TRBJ2-1; D gene ambiguous. The germline CDR1 and CDR2 sequences are SGHTA and FQGNSA. V gave up 6 bases and J gave up 10 bases, with 10 bases separating them. This CDR3 region has 11 residues. The CDR3 reads CASRLVGEQFF. The CDR3 DNA is TGTGCCAGCAGGTTGGTAGGGGAGCAGTTCTTC.

The CDR3 DNA follows: TGCAGTGCCCTGAGGGGCCAAGCCCCAGATACGCAGTATTTT. Translation gives CSALRGQAPDTQYF. The chain joins TRBV20-1 to TRBJ2-3; possibly TRBD1 or TRBD2 for D (5 bases each). V lost 6 bases and J 4 bases, leaving 17 bases between the germline ends. The germline V gene has CDR1 DFQATT and CDR2 SNEGSKA (reference sequence). The length of the CDR3 is 14 residues.

This clonotype was found many times. This rearrangement joins TRBV7-6 to TRBJ2-3; D possibly matches TRBD1 or TRBD2 (5 bases each). This CDR3 has 16 amino acids. V was cut by 5 bases and J by 2 bases, with 17 bases left in between. From germline, CDR1 is SGHVS and CDR2 FNYEAQ. In nucleotides, the CDR3 is TGTGCCAGCAGCCCCGGGGATGGGGGTTTCACAGATACGCAGTATTTT. Its translation: CASSPGDGGFTDTQYF.